The 30 T cell receptor beta chains in this list originate from one sample, sequenced in a study of blood T cell repertoires in COVID-19 (dated by TCRdb to 2019 to 2021). The library was generated by the immunoSEQ multiplex PCR assay. In TCRdb, the immuneACCESS table is reduced to in-frame sequences with V and J assigned. These tables do not hold every clone; where another copy was compared, an unresolved V gene accounts for under half, and the others remain unexplained. The sample table lists 150,000 to 170,000 clones, 75% to 85% of them with a count of one. Around 10% of the sample lies in the top ten. Material for sequencing was peripheral blood. All receptors derive from an older woman with COVID-19, enrolled during active disease.

CDR3 amino acids: CASSYAGAYEQYV. The CDR3 DNA sequence: TGTGCCAGCAGCTACGCAGGCGCCTACGAGCAGTACGTC. The chain employs TRBV7-8 and TRBJ2-7, with D unresolved. CDR3 size: 13 residues. CDR1 is SGHVS, CDR2 FQNEAQ, per germline. Between the trimmed V and J ends, which lost 4 bases and 2 bases, there was a span of 9 bases.

This sequence joins TRBV29-1 and TRBJ1-1, with 7 positions matching TRBD1. Germline CDR1 is SQVTM and CDR2 is ANQGSEA. This CDR3 contains 16 residues. V was clipped by 6 bases and J by 1 base; unmatched bases: 14. Written as DNA, the CDR3 is TGCAGCGTCGGGGGAACAGGGGCCCCAGCGAACACTGAAGCTTTCTTT. Encoded protein: CSVGGTGAPANTEAFF.

CDR3 DNA sequence: TGTGCCAGCAGCCTCCCCGTGTCAGATACGCAGTATTTT. This codes for CASSLPVSDTQYF. The V gene is TRBV11-1, the J gene TRBJ2-3, with D hard to call. Germline CDR1 reads SGHAT; CDR2 reads FQDESV (reference sequence). The CDR3 sequence is 13 residues long. Trimming took off 5 bases at V and 4 bases at J, with 10 bases between the two ends.

V and J are TRBV19 and TRBJ2-1; TRBD2 aligns across 12 bases. From germline, CDR1 is LNHDA and CDR2 SQIVND (reference sequence). With V trimmed by 10 bases and J by 1 base, 5 bases remained unmatched. This CDR3 has 15 residues. This chain's CDR3 is CATRTSGDSYNEQFF. CDR3 bases: TGTGCCACCAGGACTAGCGGGGATTCCTACAATGAGCAGTTCTTC. The whole variable domain, remainder taken from reference TRBV19 and TRBJ2-1, is DGGITQSPKYLFRKEGQNVTLSCEQNLNHDAMYWYRQDPGQGLRLIYYSQIVNDFQKGDIAEGYSVSREKKESFPLTVTSAQKNPTAFYLCATRTSGDSYNEQFFGPGTRLTVL.

This sequence joins TRBV7-6 and TRBJ1-6; 7 nucleotides match TRBD1. Looked up from germline, CDR1 is SGHVS and CDR2 is FNYEAQ. CDR3 length: 19 amino acids. Trimming took 3 bases from V and 12 from J; bases not matched to a gene: 23. The CDR3 here is CASSFSARTGLKSGEPLHF. CDR3 coding DNA: TGTGCCAGCAGCTTTTCCGCCCGGACAGGATTAAAATCGGGGGAACCCCTCCACTTT.

The chain combines TRBV12-3 or TRBV12-4 with TRBJ2-4; 8 bases map to TRBD2. V gave up 7 bases and J gave up 8 bases; unmatched junction bases: 4. This CDR3 region has 12 residues. CDR3 in amino acids: CASTNGRDIQYF. In DNA, the CDR3 is TGTGCCAGCACCAACGGGAGGGACATTCAGTACTTC.

The chain uses TRBV19 and TRBJ2-7, with 9 bases matching TRBD1. Per germline, CDR1 LNHDA and CDR2 SQIVND (reference sequence). The CDR3 contains 16 residues. V lost 8 bases, J lost 0 bases, and 11 bases stayed unmatched. In nucleotides, the CDR3 is TGTGCCAGTCAAGACAGGGGGAAGGAAGCCTCCTACGAGCAGTACTTC. Its protein product is CASQDRGKEASYEQYF.

The chain couples TRBV12-3 or TRBV12-4 to TRBJ1-2, with D hard to call. The CDR3 sequence is 11 residues long. Trimming removed 6 bases at V and 10 bases at J, with 12 bases between. CDR3 nucleotides: TGTGCCAGCAGGTGGAAAGGAGACTACACCTTC. Its protein is CASRWKGDYTF.

This chain links TRBV7-2 with TRBJ2-5; 14 bases align to TRBD2. The CDR3 is made up of 16 amino acids. In germline, CDR1 is SGHTA, CDR2 FQGNSA. V dropped 4 bases and J dropped 5; count of bases not matched to a gene: 6. The CDR3, as DNA: TGTGCCAGCAGCTCTGGACTAGCGGGAGGCGTGGAGACCCAGTACTTC. This gives the protein CASSSGLAGGVETQYF. Complete variable domain (other parts from reference TRBV7-2 and TRBJ2-5): GAGVSQSPSNKVTEKGKDVELRCDPISGHTALYWYRQSLGQGLEFLIYFQGNSAPDKSGLPSDRFSAERTGGSVSTLTIQRTQQEDSAVYLCASSSGLAGGVETQYFGPGTRLLVL.

The chain combines TRBV5-8 with TRBJ1-5; possible D gene TRBD1, 6 bases. The CDR3 extends over 15 amino acids. Germline-derived CDR1 and CDR2 are SGHTS and YDEGEE. The V end was cut by 0 bases, the J end by 6 bases, with 13 bases between. The CDR3 bases are TGTGCCAGCAGCTTGGAGGCCCCAGGGGCTCAGCCCCAGCATTTT. Its protein product is CASSLEAPGAQPQHF.

The rearrangement joins TRBV7-6 to TRBJ1-6; D gene ambiguous. Trimming cost V 3 bases and J 7 bases, with 10 bases left between them. The CDR3 loop spans 14 amino acids. Germline lookup yields CDR1 SGHVS and CDR2 FNYEAQ. This CDR3 is CASSFGEPNSPLHF. The DNA for the CDR3 is TGTGCCAGCAGCTTCGGGGAACCGAATTCACCCCTCCACTTT.

The CDR3 sequence: CASSLEGGGSSYEQYF. CDR3 nucleotide sequence: TGTGCCAGCAGCTTGGAAGGTGGGGGGAGCTCCTACGAGCAGTACTTC. The V call is TRBV5-4, the J call TRBJ2-7; perhaps TRBD2 as D (6 bases). The germline gives CDR1 SGHNT, CDR2 YYREEE (reference sequence). The V end lost 0 bases, the J end lost 0 bases, and 13 bases lay between the germline ends. The CDR3 has 16 amino acids.

There are a few counts of this clone. The CDR3 spells CASSSRGQTNYGYTF. The DNA of the CDR3 is TGTGCCAGCAGCTCAAGAGGACAGACGAACTATGGCTACACCTTC. The chain links TRBV4-2 to TRBJ1-2; D possibly corresponds to TRBD1 (6 bases). This CDR3 has 15 amino acids. Germline values: CDR1 LGHNA, CDR2 YNFKEQ. V was pared by 5 bases and J by 2 bases, with 15 bases between.

The chain has TRBV5-1 and TRBJ1-2; D ambiguous. The CDR3 sequence is 14 residues long. Germline loops: CDR1 SGHRS, CDR2 YFSETQ. The V end lost 2 bases, the J end lost 4 bases, and 12 bases lay between the germline ends. CDR3 DNA sequence: TGCGCCAGCAGCTTAGGCAGCCTAGGCTATGGCTACACCTTC. Its translation is CASSLGSLGYGYTF.

The CDR3 DNA sequence: TGTGCCAGCAAAATACAGGGGGATGGAAACACCATATATTTT. Encoded protein: CASKIQGDGNTIYF. This chain links TRBV6-5 with TRBJ1-3; 8 nucleotides agree with TRBD1. V lost 7 bases to trimming and J lost 3 bases; unmatched junction nucleotides: 5. The CDR3 consists of 14 residues. Germline V gene lookup returns CDR1 MNHEY and CDR2 SVGAGI.

The rearrangement joins TRBV5-1 to TRBJ1-6; D is uncertain. The CDR3 runs to 13 residues. Germline V lookup: CDR1 SGHRS, CDR2 YFSETQ. Trimming pared 2 bases from V and 8 bases from J, leaving 8 bases between. The CDR3 DNA follows: TGCGCCAGCAGCTTAACTTCTTATTCACCCCTCCACTTT. Translated: CASSLTSYSPLHF.

The chain carries TRBV11-2 and TRBJ2-3; 7 bases map to TRBD2. V dropped 4 bases and J dropped 1; count of bases not matched to a gene: 11. Germline V lookup: CDR1 SGHAT, CDR2 FQNNGV. CDR3 size: 17 residues. The CDR3 reads CASSSPLRGVRTDTQYF. The DNA of the CDR3 is TGTGCCAGCAGCTCACCGCTCCGGGGGGTGCGCACAGATACGCAGTATTTT.

V gene TRBV14 combines with J gene TRBJ2-7; TRBD2 might be the D (5 bases). The CDR3 covers 15 residues. Trimming cost V 4 bases and J 0 bases, with 13 bases left between them. CDR1 is SGHDN, CDR2 FVKESK, per germline. CDR3 nucleotides: TGTGCCAGCAGCCCCGGCGGGCTCACCTCCTACGAGCAGTACTTC. This codes for CASSPGGLTSYEQYF.

The V gene is TRBV14, the J gene TRBJ2-5, with 9 bases lining up with TRBD1. In germline, CDR1 is SGHDN, CDR2 FVKESK. This CDR3 has 15 amino acids. J lost 3 bases, V lost 2 bases, and 4 bases had no gene match. This chain's CDR3 is CASSQRTGGKETQYF. For the CDR3, the DNA is TGTGCCAGCAGCCAACGCACAGGGGGCAAAGAGACCCAGTACTTC. Full variable domain (rest looked up from reference TRBV14 and TRBJ2-5): EAGVTQFPSHSVIEKGQTVTLRCDPISGHDNLYWYRRVMGKEIKFLLHFVKESKQDESGMPNNRFLAERTGGTYSTLKVQPAELEDSGVYFCASSQRTGGKETQYFGPGTRLLVL.

The chain is built from TRBV5-6 and TRBJ1-3, with D unclear. This CDR3 is 14 amino acids long. V was shortened by 3 bases and J by 4 bases, with 11 bases between the two germline ends. Per the germline V gene, CDR1 is SGHDT and CDR2 is YYEEEE. The CDR3 nucleotides are TGTGCCAGCAGCTATAGGGAGGCCGGAAACACCATATATTTT. Amino acid sequence: CASSYREAGNTIYF.

This chain joins TRBV6-6 and TRBJ1-2; 9 nucleotides align to TRBD1. Germline values: CDR1 MNHNY, CDR2 SVGAGI (reference sequence). CDR3 length equals 16 residues. V lost 6 bases and J lost 1; bases outside the gene matches: 9. Written as DNA, the CDR3 is TGTGCCAGCAGCCCCGGGACAGGGCATTTTAACTATGGCTACACCTTC. It specifies CASSPGTGHFNYGYTF.

The genes are TRBV6-5 and TRBJ1-1; D is unclear. V was pared by 7 bases and J by 1 base, with 10 bases between. The CDR3 spans 13 residues. Looked up from germline, CDR1 is MNHEY and CDR2 is SVGAGI. Here the CDR3 DNA reads TGTGCCAGCACTGCCGGGAGGAACACTGAAGCTTTCTTT. Its translation: CASTAGRNTEAFF.

The chain is built from TRBV18 and TRBJ1-1; 8 nucleotides match TRBD1. The germline V gene encodes CDR1 KGHSH and CDR2 LQKENI. Unmatched junction bases numbered 6, after V lost 5 bases and J lost 1 base. The CDR3 is 15 amino acids. The CDR3 DNA sequence: TGTGCCAGCTCAGAAGGACAGGGAACGAACACTGAAGCTTTCTTT. Translation: CASSEGQGTNTEAFF.

The chain couples TRBV27 to TRBJ2-3, with TRBD1 identical over 7 bases. V dropped 5 bases and J dropped 1; count of bases not matched to a gene: 6. The CDR3 runs 15 residues. Germline V CDR1 and CDR2: MNHEY, SMNVEV (reference sequence). The CDR3 spells CASSLTGLRTDTQYF. DNA of the CDR3: TGTGCCAGCAGTCTGACAGGGCTACGCACAGATACGCAGTATTTT.

V gene TRBV19 combines with J gene TRBJ1-2; D call uncertain. Germline V gene lookup returns CDR1 LNHDA and CDR2 SQIVND (reference sequence). Between the trimmed V and J ends, which lost 3 bases and 4 bases, there was a span of 15 bases. CDR3 length: 15 residues. CDR3 in amino acids: CASSMAGSGIYGYTF. The CDR3 nucleotides are TGTGCCAGTAGTATGGCGGGGTCGGGGATCTATGGCTACACCTTC.

The V call is TRBV25-1, the J call TRBJ2-6, with TRBD1 as a possible D gene (5 bases). Deletions cut 3 bases from V and 0 bases from J, with 9 bases between. The CDR3 consists of 16 residues. CDR1 and CDR2 from the germline V gene are MGHDK and SYGVNS. The CDR3 DNA follows: TGTGCCAGCAGTGACAGGGTAAACTCTGGGGCCAACGTCCTGACTTTC. It specifies CASSDRVNSGANVLTF.

The V and J genes are TRBV6-5 and TRBJ1-1; 9 bases map to TRBD1. CDR3 length: 14 amino acids. V lost 6 bases to trimming and J lost 3 bases; unmatched junction nucleotides: 5. Germline CDR1 and CDR2: MNHEY and SVGAGI. CDR3 sequence (DNA): TGTGCCAGCAGCCCCGGGGACAGGGACACTGAAGCTTTCTTT. Protein sequence: CASSPGDRDTEAFF.

The rearrangement joins TRBV5-1 to TRBJ1-3; D is undetermined. The germline gives CDR1 SGHRS, CDR2 YFSETQ. This CDR3 is built from 16 residues. V lost 0 bases and J lost 4, with 14 bases in between. CDR3: CASSLGVAGRGNTIYF. The CDR3 DNA follows: TGCGCCAGCAGCTTGGGGGTTGCCGGGAGAGGAAACACCATATATTTT.

The V gene is TRBV5-1, the J gene TRBJ2-6; no clear D gene. The V end lost 5 bases, the J end lost 4 bases, and 25 bases lay between the germline ends. The CDR3 is 19 residues long. The germline V gene encodes CDR1 SGHRS and CDR2 YFSETQ. Written as DNA, the CDR3 is TGCGCCAGCAGGGAGTGGCCCCGCTTAAACTCTCTGGGGGCCAACGTCCTGACTTTC. Translating it yields CASREWPRLNSLGANVLTF.

This sequence joins TRBV7-8 and TRBJ2-1; D uncertain. The CDR3 is 11 amino acids. The V end lost 5 bases, the J end lost 9 bases, and 8 bases lay between the germline ends. Germline CDR1 is SGHVS and CDR2 is FQNEAQ. The CDR3: CASSPLREQFF. The CDR3 nucleotides read TGTGCCAGCAGCCCACTACGTGAGCAGTTCTTC.